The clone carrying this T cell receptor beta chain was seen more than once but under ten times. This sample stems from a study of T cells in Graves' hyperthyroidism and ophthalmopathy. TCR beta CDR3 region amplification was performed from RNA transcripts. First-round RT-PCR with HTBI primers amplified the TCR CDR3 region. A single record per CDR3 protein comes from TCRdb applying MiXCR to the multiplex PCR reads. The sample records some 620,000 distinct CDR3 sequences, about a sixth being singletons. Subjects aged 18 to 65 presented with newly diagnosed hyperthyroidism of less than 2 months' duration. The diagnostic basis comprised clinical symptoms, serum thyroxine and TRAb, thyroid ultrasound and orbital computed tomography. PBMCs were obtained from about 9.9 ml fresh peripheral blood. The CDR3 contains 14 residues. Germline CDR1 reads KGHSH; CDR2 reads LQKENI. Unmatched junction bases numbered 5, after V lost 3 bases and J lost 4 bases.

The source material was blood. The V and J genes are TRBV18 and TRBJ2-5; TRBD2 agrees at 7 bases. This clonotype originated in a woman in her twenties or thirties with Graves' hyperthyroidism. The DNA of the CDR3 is TGTGCCAGCTCACCCGGGCTAGCGGCAGAGACCCAGTACTTC. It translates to CASSPGLAAETQYF. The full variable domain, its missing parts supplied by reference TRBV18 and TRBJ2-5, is NAGVMQNPRHLVRRRGQEARLRCSPMKGHSHVYWYRQLPEEGLKFMVYLQKENIIDESGMPKERFSAEFPKEGPSILRIQQVVRGDSAAYFCASSPGLAAETQYFGPGTRLLVL.